These 25 T cell receptor beta chains share one sample of origin, sequenced in a study of blood T cell repertoires in COVID-19. The protocol was immunoSEQ multiplex PCR, while the TCRdb copy is restricted to in-frame clones and leaves out a portion. The data contain fewer than 200,000 clones, over 80% of them singletons. Source material: peripheral blood. These receptor sequences come from a woman of 80 years or more with active or convalescent COVID-19.

This sequence joins TRBV5-6 and TRBJ2-1; D unresolved. The CDR3 runs to 17 residues. Germline-derived CDR1 and CDR2 are SGHDT and YYEEEE. V was pared by 4 bases and J by 0 bases, with 17 bases between. Here the CDR3 reads CASSVGEYTDSYNEQFF. CDR3 nucleotides: TGTGCCAGCAGCGTGGGCGAATACACAGACTCCTACAATGAGCAGTTCTTC.

The rearrangement links TRBV25-1 to TRBJ2-5; D is ambiguous. V shed 3 bases and J shed 4 bases, with 6 bases lying between them. CDR1 is MGHDK and CDR2 is SYGVNS in the germline V gene. This CDR3 has 12 amino acids. For the CDR3, the DNA is TGTGCCAGCAGTGACCGGGTAGAGACCCAGTACTTC. This encodes CASSDRVETQYF.

This clone was seen only a few times. V usage is TRBV5-8 and J usage is TRBJ1-5; weak D call: TRBD1 (6 bases). Germline CDR1 SGHTS, CDR2 YDEGEE. The CDR3 length is 14 residues. Between the trimmed V and J ends, which lost 2 bases and 6 bases, there was a span of 12 bases. The CDR3 sequence is CASSFSRTAQPQHF. CDR3 nucleotide sequence: TGTGCCAGCAGCTTTTCTCGGACAGCTCAGCCCCAGCATTTT.

V usage is TRBV14 and J usage is TRBJ2-7; D might be TRBD2 (6 bases). The CDR3 is made up of 13 amino acids. The germline CDR1 and CDR2 sequences are SGHDN and FVKESK. The germline V and J ends were trimmed by 1 base and 5 bases, with 9 bases remaining between them. CDR3 nucleotide sequence: TGTGCCAGCAGCCAAGCGGAGGGTCACGAGCAGTACTTC. It specifies CASSQAEGHEQYF.

The table lists this clone with a count of one. V gene TRBV5-4 combines with J gene TRBJ1-1, with D perhaps matching TRBD1 (6 bases). CDR1 SGHNT and CDR2 YYREEE come from the germline V gene (reference sequence). The V gene lost 1 base and the J gene lost 4 bases, with 11 bases spanning the gap. The CDR3 runs to 14 residues. The CDR3 sequence: CASSLLGGSTEAFF. CDR3 nucleotides: TGTGCCAGCAGCTTGTTAGGGGGTTCCACTGAAGCTTTCTTT.

The chain couples TRBV3-1 (or the pseudogene TRBV3-2) to TRBJ1-1, with 8 bases that match TRBD1. The CDR3 runs to 15 residues. V shed 8 bases and J 0 bases; nucleotides not matched to a gene: 8. CDR1 and CDR2 from the germline V gene are LGHDT and YNNKEL (reference sequence). CDR3 amino acids: CASATGGFMNTEAFF. CDR3 nucleotide sequence: TGTGCCAGCGCAACAGGGGGGTTCATGAACACTGAAGCTTTCTTT.

The chain combines TRBV5-5 with TRBJ1-6; D gene unclear. Germline V gives CDR1 SGHKS, CDR2 YYEKEE (reference sequence). Trimming took off 4 bases at V and 7 bases at J, with 12 bases between the two ends. CDR3 length: 14 residues. This chain's CDR3 is CASSAEFGNSPLHF. The CDR3 DNA sequence: TGTGCCAGCAGCGCGGAGTTTGGGAATTCACCCCTCCACTTT.

The CDR3 region is CASSSRTSYTF. CDR3 nucleotides: TGTGCCAGCAGCTCGAGAACGAGCTACACCTTC. The chain joins TRBV5-6 to TRBJ1-2, with D unclear. The V and J ends lost 3 bases and 9 bases respectively, with 9 bases between them. Germline V gene data show CDR1 as SGHDT and CDR2 as YYEEEE. CDR3 length: 11 amino acids.

The chain recombines TRBV28 with TRBJ2-1, with TRBD2 matching 11 bases. Germline V lookup: CDR1 MDHEN, CDR2 SYDVKM. The CDR3 is made up of 15 amino acids. J was trimmed by 3 bases and V by 3 bases; bases with no gene match: 1. CDR3: CASSLGTSGYNEQFF. The CDR3 nucleotides read TGTGCCAGCAGTTTGGGGACTAGCGGCTACAATGAGCAGTTCTTC.

The chain carries TRBV7-8 and TRBJ2-3, with 10 bases that match TRBD2. This CDR3 is built from 16 residues. After removal of 4 bases from V and 3 bases from J, the junction contained 7 bases not matched to a gene. In germline, CDR1 is SGHVS, CDR2 FQNEAQ. Here the CDR3 DNA reads TGTGCCAGCAGCTCTCTGGCTAGCGGGGGAACAGATACGCAGTATTTT. Protein: CASSSLASGGTDTQYF.

The chain couples TRBV18 to TRBJ1-3, with TRBD1 matching 8 bases. CDR1 and CDR2 (germline): KGHSH, LQKENI. The CDR3 sequence is 16 residues long. V lost 5 bases to trimming and J lost 3 bases; unmatched junction nucleotides: 9. CDR3 in DNA: TGTGCCAGCTCATCAAACAGGGGGAGCTTTGGAAACACCATATATTTT. Its translation is CASSSNRGSFGNTIYF.

This rearrangement joins TRBV5-4 to TRBJ1-2; TRBD1 might be the D (5 bases). V shed 2 bases and J shed 0 bases, with 17 bases lying between them. CDR1 and CDR2 from the germline V gene are SGHNT and YYREEE (reference sequence). The CDR3 sequence is 17 residues long. The CDR3 protein is CASSFVPQEGANYGYTF. DNA for the CDR3: TGTGCCAGCAGCTTCGTACCACAGGAAGGAGCTAACTATGGCTACACCTTC.

This clone was detected a few times. The chain employs TRBV3-1 (or the pseudogene TRBV3-2) and TRBJ1-3; D not resolved. The CDR3 is 17 residues long. Germline-derived CDR1 and CDR2 are LGHDT and YNNKEL (reference sequence). V gave up 0 bases and J gave up 0 bases, with 12 bases separating them. The CDR3, as DNA: TGTGCCAGCAGCCAAGATCTAGTGGGGAGCTCTGGAAACACCATATATTTT. Translating gives CASSQDLVGSSGNTIYF.

V gene TRBV19 combines with J gene TRBJ1-2; tentatively, D is TRBD1 (5 bases). Deletions cut 2 bases from V and 4 bases from J, with 11 bases between. There are 14 residues in the CDR3. The germline gives CDR1 LNHDA, CDR2 SQIVND (reference sequence). This CDR3 is CASSIPGLSYGYTF. CDR3 DNA sequence: TGTGCCAGTAGTATACCGGGACTGAGCTATGGCTACACCTTC.

This chain links TRBV4-3 with TRBJ1-1; 10 nucleotides agree with TRBD1. The CDR3 is 15 amino acids. Germline CDR1 LGHNA, CDR2 YSLEER. J gave up 6 bases and V 0 bases, and 4 bases lay outside the gene matches. The CDR3 is CASSQDPGTGAEAFF. The CDR3 bases are TGCGCCAGCAGCCAAGACCCCGGGACAGGGGCTGAAGCTTTCTTT.

This rearrangement joins TRBV6-5 to TRBJ1-4; 7 positions match TRBD1. The CDR3 has 16 residues. Germline V gives CDR1 MNHEY, CDR2 SVGAGI. J lost 3 bases, V lost 4 bases, and 8 bases had no gene match. The CDR3 DNA follows: TGTGCCAGCAGTTGGGAAGGGGGCAGGTCTAATGAAAAACTGTTTTTT. Translated: CASSWEGGRSNEKLFF.

J is TRBJ1-1 and V is TRBV7-9; 8 nucleotides align to TRBD1. The V and J ends lost 5 bases and 4 bases, in that order; junction bases with no gene match: 12. In germline, CDR1 is SEHNR, CDR2 FQNEAQ (reference sequence). This CDR3 is 16 amino acids long. The CDR3 sequence: CASSRGQALVGTEAFF. The CDR3 region has the DNA TGTGCCAGCAGCCGGGGACAGGCTCTCGTAGGCACTGAAGCTTTCTTT.

The rearrangement links TRBV18 to TRBJ2-2; 10 nucleotides align to TRBD2. Unmatched junction bases numbered 4, after V lost 5 bases and J lost 1 base. Germline V gives CDR1 KGHSH, CDR2 LQKENI. The CDR3 is 16 residues long. CDR3 in amino acids: CASSASSGRNTGELFF. The DNA for the CDR3 is TGTGCCAGCTCAGCCTCTAGCGGGAGGAACACCGGGGAGCTGTTTTTT.

This sequence joins TRBV18 and TRBJ2-3; 9 positions agree with TRBD2. CDR1 and CDR2 from the germline V gene are KGHSH and LQKENI. This CDR3 region has 16 residues. The junction had 5 bases not matched to a gene; V was cut back by 0 bases and J by 4 bases. CDR3 sequence reads: CASSPPSSGASDTQYF. CDR3 DNA: TGTGCCAGCTCACCACCTTCTAGCGGGGCCTCAGATACGCAGTATTTT.

This rearrangement joins TRBV9 to TRBJ2-1, with 8 positions matching TRBD2. The V gene's germline CDR1 is SGDLS and CDR2 YYNGEE. The CDR3 is made up of 15 amino acids. V gave up 6 bases and J gave up 6 bases; unmatched junction bases: 11. For the CDR3, the DNA is TGTGCCAGCACCACTTCCGGGACTAGTGGCAATGAGCAGTTCTTC. It yields the protein CASTTSGTSGNEQFF.

The rearrangement links TRBV5-3 to TRBJ1-1; 9 bases are shared with TRBD1. TRBV5-3 has ORF status, its function being uncertain. The CDR3 is made up of 14 amino acids. V was pared by 3 bases and J by 3 bases, with 3 bases of the junction left unmatched. The CDR3 loop reads CARSSRDRDTEAFF. CDR3 nucleotide sequence: TGTGCCAGAAGCTCCCGGGACAGGGACACTGAAGCTTTCTTT.

The chain couples TRBV4-3 to TRBJ2-5; 10 bases match TRBD2. Trimming took 1 base from V and 4 from J; bases not matched to a gene: 12. This CDR3 is built from 18 residues. In germline, CDR1 is LGHNA, CDR2 YSLEER. The CDR3 coding sequence is TGCGCCAGCAGCCAAGTAGGAGTAGCGGGGGGCCGGGCAGAGACCCAGTACTTC. Its protein is CASSQVGVAGGRAETQYF.

About this clone itself: This same CDR3 is encoded by further DNA sequences in the sample. The V gene is TRBV18, the J gene TRBJ1-1, with D unclear. The V end was cut by 0 bases, the J end by 3 bases, with 11 bases between. CDR3 length: 15 residues. Germline V gives CDR1 KGHSH, CDR2 LQKENI. DNA of the CDR3: TGTGCCAGCTCACCACCCGGGAGGTCGGACACTGAAGCTTTCTTT. Translated, it gives CASSPPGRSDTEAFF.

The chain joins TRBV2 to TRBJ1-4; D might be TRBD1 (6 bases). Trimming cost V 6 bases and J 8 bases, with 22 bases left between them. Germline V gene data show CDR1 as SNHLY and CDR2 as FYNNEI. The CDR3 contains 16 residues. Here the CDR3 DNA reads TGTGCCAGCAGCGACCTCCAGGGGTCCCTGCGCGAAAAACTGTTTTTT. This gives the protein CASSDLQGSLREKLFF. The whole variable domain, filled in from reference TRBV2 and TRBJ1-4, reads EPEVTQTPSHQVTQMGQEVILRCVPISNHLYFYWYRQILGQKVEFLVSFYNNEISEKSEIFDDQFSVERPDGSNFTLKIRSTKLEDSAMYFCASSDLQGSLREKLFFGSGTQLSVL.

The V call is TRBV5-4, the J call TRBJ1-6, with D perhaps TRBD1 (5 bases). Trimming shortened V by 0 bases and J by 10 bases, and 14 bases separated the two germline ends. Germline CDR1 SGHNT, CDR2 YYREEE (reference sequence). The CDR3 is 15 amino acids. Here the CDR3 DNA reads TGTGCCAGCAGCTTGGCCGGGTCAGGGAAATCACCCCTCCACTTT. It encodes CASSLAGSGKSPLHF.